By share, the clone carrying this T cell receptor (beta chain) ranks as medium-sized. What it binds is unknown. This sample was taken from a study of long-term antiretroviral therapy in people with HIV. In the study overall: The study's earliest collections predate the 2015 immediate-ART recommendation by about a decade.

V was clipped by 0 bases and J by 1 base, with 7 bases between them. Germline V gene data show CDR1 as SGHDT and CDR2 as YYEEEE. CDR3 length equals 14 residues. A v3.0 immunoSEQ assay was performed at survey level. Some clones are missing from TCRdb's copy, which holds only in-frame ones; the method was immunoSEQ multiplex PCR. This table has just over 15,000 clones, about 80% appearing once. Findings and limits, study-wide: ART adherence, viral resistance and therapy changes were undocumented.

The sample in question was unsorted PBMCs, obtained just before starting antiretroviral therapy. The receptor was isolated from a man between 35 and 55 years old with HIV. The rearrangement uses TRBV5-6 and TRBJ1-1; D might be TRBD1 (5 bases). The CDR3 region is CASSLGDGNTEAFF. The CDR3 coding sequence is TGTGCCAGCAGCTTGGGGGACGGGAACACTGAAGCTTTCTTT.